This is a list of T cell receptor beta chains from one sample in a study of circulating and synovial CD4+ cells in juvenile arthritis. Measured with immunoSEQ multiplex PCR; TCRdb has only the in-frame clones, and not every one. The table shows tens of thousands of clones, with over 95% occurring only once. Sequencing used CD4+ T cells from blood. The receptors originated from a human donor with juvenile idiopathic arthritis. Both conserved end residues are part of each CDR3. Each record gives: J gene, V gene, D gene, clone size, CDR3 protein, CDR3 DNA. A D gene is named only where the DNA matches it firmly. Not every row has a clone size; where given, it reads once, few, many or a size class.

>TRBJ1-5|TRBV5-8|-|-
CASQRRYSNQPQHF
TGTGCCAGCCAGCGACGGTATAGCAATCAGCCCCAGCATTTT
>TRBJ2-1|TRBV29-1|TRBD2|-
CSVGTLADNEQFF
TGCAGCGTTGGGACGCTAGCGGACAATGAGCAGTTCTTC
>TRBJ2-7|TRBV29-1|-|once
CSVLHRAHEQYF
TGCAGCGTTCTCCACAGGGCACACGAGCAGTACTTC
>TRBJ1-3|TRBV11-3|-|-
CASSLGPPGRSGNTIYF
TGTGCCAGCAGCTTAGGCCCCCCAGGGCGCTCTGGAAACACCATATATTTT
>TRBJ1-2|TRBV28|-|-
CASSSPYPDETGLVSYGYTF
TGTGCCAGCAGTTCCCCCTACCCGGATGAAACAGGTTTAGTATCCTATGGCTACACCTTC
>TRBJ1-2|TRBV4-1|TRBD1|-
CASSQDRDLYGYTF
TGCGCCAGCAGCCAGGACAGGGACCTCTATGGCTACACCTTC
>TRBJ2-7|TRBV6-1|TRBD2|-
CAARRGLSYEQYF
TGTGCCGCACGGCGGGGGTTATCCTACGAGCAGTACTTC
>TRBJ1-2|TRBV6-4|TRBD1|-
CASSDVTGGGYTF
TGTGCCAGCAGTGACGTTACAGGGGGTGGCTACACCTTC
>TRBJ1-4|TRBV7-2|-|-
CASSLAGPVAEKLFF
TGTGCCAGCAGCTTAGCTGGTCCAGTTGCAGAAAAACTGTTTTTT
>TRBJ1-1|TRBV29-1|-|-
CSVGGLYTEAFF
TGCAGCGTGGGCGGGTTATACACTGAAGCTTTCTTT
>TRBJ1-5|TRBV28|-|-
CASTTRATGHNQPQHF
TGTGCCAGCACCACCAGAGCCACAGGGCACAATCAGCCCCAGCATTTT
>TRBJ1-3|TRBV29-1|-|-
CSVAERRSGNTIYF
TGCAGCGTTGCTGAGCGACGGTCAGGAAACACCATATATTTT
>TRBJ1-1|TRBV10-3|-|-
CAISDRMNTEAFF
TGTGCCATCAGTGACAGGATGAACACTGAAGCTTTCTTT
>TRBJ1-1|TRBV29-1|TRBD1|-
CSVRTGGTEAFF
TGCAGCGTTCGAACAGGGGGCACTGAAGCTTTCTTT
>TRBJ1-3|TRBV9|-|-
CASSLLPEGRDINTIYF
TGTGCCAGCAGCCTACTCCCGGAGGGGAGGGATATAAACACCATATATTTT
>TRBJ2-1|TRBV5-1|TRBD2|-
CASSPPEGRGGFNEQFF
TGCGCCAGCAGCCCACCCGAGGGACGGGGGGGCTTCAATGAGCAGTTCTTC
>TRBJ2-3|TRBV27|-|-
CASIPSPYTDTQYF
TGTGCCAGCATCCCGTCCCCCTACACAGATACGCAGTATTTT
>TRBJ2-2|TRBV7-9|-|-
CASSLLGTGELFF
TGTGCCAGCAGCCTTCTAGGCACCGGGGAGCTGTTTTTT
>TRBJ1-5|TRBV9|-|-
CASSVDTGGNQPQHF
TGTGCCAGCAGCGTAGATACGGGGGGCAATCAGCCCCAGCATTTT
>TRBJ1-1|TRBV11-2|TRBD1|once
CASSDRGRNNTEAFF
TGTGCCAGCAGCGACAGGGGGAGAAATAACACTGAAGCTTTCTTT
>TRBJ2-7|TRBV7-9|-|-
CASRLSLGDEQYF
TGTGCCAGCAGACTTTCCCTCGGGGACGAGCAGTACTTC
>TRBJ1-2|TRBV5-1|TRBD1|-
CASHQASGQGVSYGYTF
TGCGCCAGCCACCAAGCCTCGGGACAGGGGGTTAGCTATGGCTACACCTTC
>TRBJ2-5|TRBV7-2|TRBD1|-
CASRRTGEQETQYF
TGTGCCAGCAGGCGCACAGGGGAACAAGAGACCCAGTACTTC
>TRBJ1-3|TRBV27|-|-
CASSLTGEYGNTIYF
TGTGCCAGCAGTTTGACGGGGGAGTACGGAAACACCATATATTTT
>TRBJ1-4|TRBV7-2|-|-
CASSLGTALSAEKLFF
TGTGCCAGCAGCTTAGGGACAGCCCTTTCGGCGGAAAAACTGTTTTTT
>TRBJ2-7|TRBV11-1|TRBD1|-
CASSLVLGQGFRQYF
TGTGCCAGCAGCTTAGTCTTGGGACAGGGATTCCGGCAGTACTTC
>TRBJ1-4|TRBV28|-|-
CASSLYSTNEKLFF
TGTGCCAGCAGTTTATATTCGACTAATGAAAAACTGTTTTTT
>TRBJ2-3|TRBV5-1|-|-
CASRGGAADTQYF
TGCGCCAGCAGAGGGGGGGCCGCAGATACGCAGTATTTT
>TRBJ2-1|TRBV4-3|-|-
CASSLILPPDEQFF
TGCGCCAGCAGCCTCATACTTCCTCCGGATGAGCAGTTCTTC
>TRBJ1-2|TRBV28|TRBD1|-
CASTNAPGGGGLSGYTF
TGTGCCAGCACCAATGCCCCGGGAGGGGGCGGATTAAGTGGCTACACCTTC
>TRBJ2-7|TRBV9|TRBD1|-
CASSATGTGGYEQYF
TGTGCCAGCAGCGCGACCGGGACAGGGGGCTACGAGCAGTACTTC
>TRBJ2-7|TRBV6-5|TRBD2|-
CASRGGTAPYEQYF
TGTGCCAGCAGGGGGGGGACGGCCCCCTACGAGCAGTACTTC
>TRBJ2-3|TRBV30|-|-
CAWSVIADTQYF
TGTGCCTGGAGTGTTATAGCAGATACGCAGTATTTT
>TRBJ2-5|TRBV28|-|-
CASSPFTFSDYSQETQYF
TGTGCCAGCAGTCCCTTTACCTTTTCGGACTACAGCCAAGAGACCCAGTACTTC
>TRBJ2-3|TRBV11-2|-|-
CASSLTGRLVDTQYF
TGTGCCAGCAGCTTGACAGGGAGGTTAGTTGATACGCAGTATTTT
>TRBJ1-1|TRBV23-1|-|-
CASSDHRLPNTEAFF
TGCGCCAGCAGTGACCACAGGCTCCCGAACACTGAAGCTTTCTTT
>TRBJ2-2|TRBV30|-|-
CAWSPGIPRSGELFF
TGTGCCTGGAGCCCGGGAATTCCTCGCTCCGGGGAGCTGTTTTTT
>TRBJ1-1|TRBV15|-|-
CATSRADTEAFF
TGTGCCACCAGCAGGGCAGACACTGAAGCTTTCTTT
>TRBJ1-3|TRBV19|-|-
CAASPGRGNTIYF
TGTGCCGCCTCCCCTGGCAGGGGAAACACCATATATTTT
>TRBJ2-2|TRBV7-2|TRBD2|-
CASSQRKRGAIIGELFF
TGTGCCAGCAGCCAACGAAAGCGGGGGGCTATTATCGGGGAGCTGTTTTTT
>TRBJ1-2|TRBV4-1|TRBD1|-
CASSQERTGKYGYTF
TGCGCCAGCAGCCAAGAACGGACAGGGAAATATGGCTACACCTTC